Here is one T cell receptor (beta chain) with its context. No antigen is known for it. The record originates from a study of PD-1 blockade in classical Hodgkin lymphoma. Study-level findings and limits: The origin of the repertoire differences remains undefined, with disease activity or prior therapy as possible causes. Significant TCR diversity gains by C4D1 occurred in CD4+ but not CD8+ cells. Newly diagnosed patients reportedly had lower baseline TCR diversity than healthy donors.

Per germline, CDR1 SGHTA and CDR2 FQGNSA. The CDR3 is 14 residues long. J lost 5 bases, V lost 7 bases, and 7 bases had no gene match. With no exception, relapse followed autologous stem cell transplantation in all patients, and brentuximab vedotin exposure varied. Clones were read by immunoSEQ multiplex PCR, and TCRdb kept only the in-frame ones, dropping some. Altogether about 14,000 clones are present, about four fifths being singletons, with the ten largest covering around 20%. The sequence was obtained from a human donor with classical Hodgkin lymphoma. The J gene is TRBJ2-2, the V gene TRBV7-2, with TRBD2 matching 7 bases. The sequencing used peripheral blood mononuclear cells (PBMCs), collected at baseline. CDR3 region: CASMVWGGTGELFF. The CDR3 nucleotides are TGTGCCAGCATGGTGTGGGGGGGGACCGGGGAGCTGTTTTTT.